The table lists the clone carrying this T cell receptor beta chain with a few counts. The antigen is unknown. These data belong to a study of T-cell reconstitution after alpha-beta-depleted transplantation in children. Study observations and caveats: Expanded clones from the graft, numbering several hundred, reportedly supplied alpha-beta T cells about two months after transplant.

A library of TCRbeta sequences, prepared with unique molecular identifiers, was generated. TCRdb recomputed calls from the PCR reads with MiXCR, one row per CDR3 protein. This sample carries some 830,000 distinct CDR3 sequences, around 17% of them seen once, and the ten largest clones take roughly 5%. The CDR3 loop spans 11 amino acids. The germline CDR1 and CDR2 sequences are DFQATT and SNEGSKA (reference sequence). V shed 3 bases and J shed 8 bases, with 10 bases lying between them. The TCR comes from a male patient younger than 18 who had a stem cell transplant for acute lymphoblastic leukemia, so the T cells may come from the graft donor. The source was PBMCs, mostly from graft donor cells, collected 360 days after TCRalphabeta/CD19-depleted stem cell transplant. The chain is built from TRBV20-1 and TRBJ1-1; D might be TRBD1 (5 bases). The CDR3, as DNA: TGCAGTGCTAGGAGGACAACCGAAGCTTTCTTT. It encodes CSARRTTEAFF.